These 3 T cell receptor beta chains originate from one sample sequenced in a study of T-cell reconstitution after alpha-beta-depleted transplantation in children. This sample's TCRbeta library carried unique molecular identifier barcodes. MiXCR, applied by TCRdb to the PCR reads, yields one record per CDR3 protein. Of more than 550,000 distinct CDR3 sequences in the sample, more than 9% were seen once. The sequenced sample was PBMCs from the stem cell graft donor, obtained from the stem cell graft. The receptors were gathered from a human donor who donated a stem cell graft to a child with acute myeloid leukemia.

This clonotype was seen many times. This sequence joins TRBV7-9 and TRBJ2-3; possible D gene TRBD1, 5 bases. The CDR3 sequence is 14 residues long. Germline V gives CDR1 SEHNR, CDR2 FQNEAQ (reference sequence). Trimming removed 5 bases from V and 2 bases from J, with 11 bases in between. The CDR3 is CASSAQGTTDTQYF. The CDR3 nucleotides are TGTGCCAGCAGCGCCCAGGGTACCACAGATACGCAGTATTTT.

This clonotype was detected a few times. This chain connects TRBV30 to TRBJ2-3; D gene ambiguous. Deletions cut 4 bases from V and 5 bases from J, with 7 bases between. Germline V CDR1 and CDR2: GTSNPN, SVGIG (reference sequence). The CDR3 extends over 11 amino acids. The DNA of the CDR3 is TGTGCCTGGAAGTGGGGAGATACGCAGTATTTT. This codes for CAWKWGDTQYF.

This clonotype has a handful of counts. The V gene is TRBV29-1, the J gene TRBJ1-5; 7 bases line up with TRBD1. With 4 bases clipped from V and 3 bases from J, the junction kept 9 bases outside the gene matches. The germline V gene encodes CDR1 SQVTM and CDR2 ANQGSEA. The CDR3 runs 15 residues. CDR3 in amino acids: CSVAYSGTDNQPQHF. CDR3 in DNA: TGCAGCGTTGCTTATTCCGGGACAGACAATCAGCCCCAGCATTTT.